This T cell receptor (beta chain) was sequenced in a study of vaccination and CD4 T cells after COVID-19. The Oncomine TCR Beta short-read assay was what sequenced the DNA obtained from cultured CD4+ T cells. TCRdb recomputed calls from the PCR reads with MiXCR, one row per CDR3 protein. The sample lists around 7,600 distinct CDR3 sequences, roughly 50% seen once, with under 30% in the top ten. As for this clonotype: Its antigen is undetermined.

Noted treatment: 10-day PBMC culture with coronavirus spike peptide pools or control peptides (ViraFEST assay). The collection of CD4+ T cells from the unexposed donor took place before the COVID-19 pandemic (2011-2018). Germline-derived CDR1 and CDR2 are DFQATT and SNEGSKA (reference sequence). The CDR3 contains 13 residues. V was clipped by 6 bases and J by 3 bases, with 14 bases between them. The receptor was derived from a human donor in good health. The source material was CD4+ T cells from blood, cultured in vitro. The chain links TRBV20-1 to TRBJ1-2, with TRBD1 as a possible D gene (5 bases). The CDR3 DNA follows: TGCAGTGCCGTAACCGACAGAGACTATGGCTACACCTTC. Translated, it gives CSAVTDRDYGYTF.